This TCR beta chain was profiled in a study of PD-L1 blockade in urothelial cancer. Study-wide background: Males with urothelial cancer arising in the bladder constituted about 85% of the roughly 30 patients.

This clone has more than one count but fewer than ten. Its antigen remains unknown. Trimming removed 1 base from V and 0 bases from J; junction bases left unmatched: 0. There are 15 residues in the CDR3. Germline lookup yields CDR1 SGHVS and CDR2 FNYEAQ. Only in-frame clones appear in the TCRdb table, and some are missing; sequencing was by immunoSEQ multiplex PCR. The sample contains fewer than 40,000 clones, 80% to 95% of which appear only once. Whole-study findings and limits: It was durable-benefit patients whose tumor-associated blood clones expanded more at 3 weeks.

This TCR derives from a man between 65 and 85 years old with urothelial cancer. The source was PBMCs, collected around atezolizumab (anti-PD-L1) treatment. This chain connects TRBV7-6 to TRBJ2-5; 9 bases are shared with TRBD1. CDR3 amino acids: CASSLGDRDQETQYF. For the CDR3, the DNA is TGTGCCAGCAGCTTAGGGGACAGGGACCAAGAGACCCAGTACTTC.